This T cell receptor (beta chain) derives from a study of beta chain features in type 1 diabetes. Overall study context: Examined across all samples were some 110 million sorted cells.

The authors sorted CD4+ naive, central memory, regulatory and stem cell-like memory cells via CD45RO/CCR7/CD25/CD127/CD95/CD27. On this clone itself: What it binds is not known.

As every portion of the isolated RNA was reverse transcribed, the sequencing read expressed TCRB transcripts. Clones were read by immunoSEQ multiplex PCR, and TCRdb kept only the in-frame ones, dropping some. The sample shows about 410,000 clones, about 14% of them seen only once. The V gene end was trimmed by 5 bases and the J gene end by 1 base; junction bases not matched to a gene: 6. Germline assignment: CDR1 SQVTM and CDR2 ANQGSEA. This CDR3 is built from 14 residues. Regarding the study as a whole: Fewer junction insertions and more nucleotide deletions appeared in type 1 diabetes patients.

The chain couples TRBV29-1 to TRBJ2-7, with 9 bases lining up with TRBD1. The TCR comes from a man aged 25 to 45 in good health. Material: naive CD4+ T cells from blood. CDR3 region: CSVSRGTGSYEQYF. The DNA of the CDR3 is TGCAGCGTTTCCCGCGGGACAGGGTCCTACGAGCAGTACTTC.